Listed here are 3 T cell receptor beta chains from one sample, sequenced in a study of shared clonotypes between healthy human individuals. Profiled with immunoSEQ multiplex PCR; TCRdb holds only in-frame clones, not every one. Altogether about 960,000 clones are present, around 80% being singletons, with the ten largest covering about 1.5%. Sequenced: memory CD4+ T cells sorted from blood. Subset specified: CD45RA-negative fraction. The receptors were sampled from a man aged 18 to 35 in good health.

The chain recombines TRBV6-5 with TRBJ1-4; possibly TRBD1 for D (6 bases). Germline V gene sequence: CDR1 MNHEY, CDR2 SVGAGI. CDR3 size: 14 residues. V dropped 5 bases and J dropped 5 bases, with 12 bases sitting between them. The CDR3 is CASSGGGGNEKLFF. DNA for the CDR3: TGTGCCAGCAGTGGGGGAGGGGGAAATGAAAAACTGTTTTTT.

V and J are TRBV6-1 and TRBJ2-7, with 7 bases aligning to TRBD2. Germline V gene sequence: CDR1 MNHNS, CDR2 SASEGT. The CDR3 has 14 amino acids. Germline trimming cut 8 bases from V and 1 base from J; bases unmatched to any gene: 8. CDR3 DNA: TGTGCCAGCTCTCCCTCGCGGGAGTCCTACGAGCAGTACTTC. Its protein is CASSPSRESYEQYF.

Only a few counts were recorded for this clone. This sample also contains other DNA sequences that code for the same CDR3. The chain couples TRBV19 to TRBJ2-3; unclear D gene. V was pared by 7 bases and J by 1 base, with 9 bases between. The germline V gene has CDR1 LNHDA and CDR2 SQIVND (reference sequence). CDR3 length: 13 amino acids. The chain's CDR3 is CASKTGGTDTQYF. The CDR3 nucleotides are TGTGCCAGTAAGACGGGTGGCACAGATACGCAGTATTTT. The complete variable domain, with remaining parts taken from reference TRBV19 and TRBJ2-3, reads DGGITQSPKYLFRKEGQNVTLSCEQNLNHDAMYWYRQDPGQGLRLIYYSQIVNDFQKGDIAEGYSVSREKKESFPLTVTSAQKNPTAFYLCASKTGGTDTQYFGPGTRLTVL.